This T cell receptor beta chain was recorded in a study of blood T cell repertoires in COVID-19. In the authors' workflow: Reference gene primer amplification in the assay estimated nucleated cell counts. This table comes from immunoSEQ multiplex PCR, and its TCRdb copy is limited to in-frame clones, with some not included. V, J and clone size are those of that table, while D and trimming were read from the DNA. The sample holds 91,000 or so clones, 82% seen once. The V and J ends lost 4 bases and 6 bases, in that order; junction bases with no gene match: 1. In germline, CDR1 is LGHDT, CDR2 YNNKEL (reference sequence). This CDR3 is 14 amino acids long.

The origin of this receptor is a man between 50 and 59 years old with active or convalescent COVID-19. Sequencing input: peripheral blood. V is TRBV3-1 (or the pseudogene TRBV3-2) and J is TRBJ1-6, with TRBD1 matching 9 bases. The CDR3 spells CASSRDRVNSPLHF. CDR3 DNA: TGTGCCAGCAGCCGGGACAGGGTTAATTCACCCCTCCACTTT.